Below, 10 T cell receptor beta chains from the same sample are listed, as sequenced in a study of PD-L1 blockade in urothelial cancer. Regarding time point: pretreatment peripheral blood. Assay: immunoSEQ multiplex PCR; the TCRdb copy retains only in-frame clones and omits some. The table records about 56,000 clones, around 86% of them present only once. The sample consisted of PBMCs, taken around atezolizumab (anti-PD-L1) treatment. These receptors were collected from a man aged 70-80 years with urothelial cancer.

The chain combines TRBV10-2 with TRBJ2-1; D may be TRBD2 (6 bases). Germline CDR1 is WSHSY and CDR2 is SAAADI. This CDR3 comprises 15 residues. V dropped 0 bases and J dropped 2 bases, with 8 bases sitting between them. The CDR3 is CASSESRLAYNEQFF. Written as DNA, the CDR3 is TGCGCCAGCAGTGAGTCACGACTAGCCTACAATGAGCAGTTCTTC.

The J gene is TRBJ1-2, the V gene TRBV27; D possibly corresponds to TRBD1 (5 bases). Trimming took 6 bases from V and 4 from J, leaving 18 bases between them. Germline CDR1 is MNHEY and CDR2 is SMNVEV (reference sequence). The CDR3 runs 15 residues. CDR3 DNA: TGTGCCAGCAGGTCACCGGTGGGGGGAGGCTATGGCTACACCTTC. This gives the protein CASRSPVGGGYGYTF.

The gene calls are TRBV18 and TRBJ2-5; TRBD1 matches 8 bases. This CDR3 has 17 amino acids. Germline assignment: CDR1 KGHSH and CDR2 LQKENI. V shed 1 base and J 2 bases; nucleotides not matched to a gene: 9. CDR3 protein: CASSPRDRGRPQETQYF. The DNA of the CDR3 is TGTGCCAGCTCACCACGCGACAGGGGAAGGCCTCAAGAGACCCAGTACTTC.

The chain combines TRBV9 with TRBJ2-1; TRBD2 agrees at 9 bases. CDR1 is SGDLS, CDR2 YYNGEE, per germline. This CDR3 region has 15 residues. Trimming cost V 3 bases and J 10 bases; bases outside gene matches: 11. CDR3 in DNA: TGTGCCAGCAGCGCCCGCGGGGGGGGCCTTTGGGAGCAGTTCTTC. Translating it yields CASSARGGGLWEQFF.

This chain uses TRBV30 with TRBJ1-2; 9 nucleotides line up with TRBD1. CDR3 length equals 13 residues. V lost 1 base to trimming and J lost 6 bases; unmatched junction nucleotides: 3. The germline gives CDR1 GTSNPN, CDR2 SVGIG (reference sequence). The CDR3 loop reads CAWSAGQGDGYTF. The CDR3 DNA follows: TGTGCCTGGAGTGCGGGACAGGGAGATGGCTACACCTTC.

The chain joins TRBV5-1 to TRBJ2-2; TRBD1 agrees at 8 bases. Germline assignment: CDR1 SGHRS and CDR2 YFSETQ. V was pared by 0 bases and J by 6 bases, with 7 bases of the junction left unmatched. The CDR3 has 16 residues. The CDR3 DNA follows: TGCGCCAGCAGCTTGGGGGACAGGCAGGGCGCCGGGGAGCTGTTTTTT. It yields the protein CASSLGDRQGAGELFF.

The chain is built from TRBV5-1 and TRBJ1-1, with unresolved D. The CDR3 consists of 15 residues. Between the trimmed V and J ends, which lost 4 bases and 1 base, there was a span of 14 bases. Germline V CDR1 and CDR2: SGHRS, YFSETQ. The DNA of the CDR3 is TGCGCCAGCAGCCTGGACGGTCCCCCGAACACTGAAGCTTTCTTT. Its protein product is CASSLDGPPNTEAFF.

The V gene is TRBV27, the J gene TRBJ2-1; 13 positions agree with TRBD2. CDR1 and CDR2 from the germline V gene are MNHEY and SMNVEV (reference sequence). V lost 6 bases to trimming and J lost 4 bases; unmatched junction nucleotides: 3. This CDR3 region has 15 residues. The chain's CDR3 is CASSWTSGGYNEQFF. The CDR3 DNA is TGTGCCAGCAGCTGGACTAGCGGGGGTTACAATGAGCAGTTCTTC.

J is TRBJ1-5 and V is TRBV15; 7 nucleotides line up with TRBD1. Losses at the gene ends were 4 bases for V and 3 bases for J; bases not matched to a gene: 3. CDR1 is LNHNV, CDR2 YYDKDF, per germline (reference sequence). The CDR3 has 14 residues. In DNA, the CDR3 is TGTGCCACCAGCACCGGACAGGCCAATCAGCCCCAGCATTTT. This encodes CATSTGQANQPQHF.

CDR3 loop: CASSLLLAQNTGELFF. The DNA of the CDR3 is TGCGCCAGCAGCTTGTTACTAGCGCAGAACACCGGGGAGCTGTTTTTT. The chain is built from TRBV5-1 and TRBJ2-2; TRBD2 matches at 7 bases. Germline V lookup: CDR1 SGHRS, CDR2 YFSETQ. The CDR3 extends over 16 amino acids. With 1 base clipped from V and 1 base from J, the junction kept 4 bases outside the gene matches.